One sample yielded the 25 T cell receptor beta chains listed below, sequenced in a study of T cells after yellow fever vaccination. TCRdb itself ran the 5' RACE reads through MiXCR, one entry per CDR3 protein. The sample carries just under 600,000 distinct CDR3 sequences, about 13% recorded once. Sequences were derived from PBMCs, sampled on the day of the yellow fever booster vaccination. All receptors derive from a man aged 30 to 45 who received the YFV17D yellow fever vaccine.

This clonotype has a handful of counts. CDR3: CASSVNMGPQYF. DNA for the CDR3: TGTGCCAGCAGCGTCAATATGGGGCCCCAGTACTTC. The genes are TRBV7-2 and TRBJ2-5, with D perhaps TRBD1 (5 bases). The CDR3 contains 12 residues. V lost 5 bases, J lost 9 bases, and 13 bases lay in between. CDR1 and CDR2 (germline): SGHTA, FQGNSA.

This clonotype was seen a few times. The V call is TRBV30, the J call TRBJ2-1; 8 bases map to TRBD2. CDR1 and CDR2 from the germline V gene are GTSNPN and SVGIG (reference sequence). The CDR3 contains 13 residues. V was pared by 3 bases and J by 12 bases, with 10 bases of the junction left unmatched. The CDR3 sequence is CAWSRQPGGVQFF. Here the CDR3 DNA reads TGTGCCTGGAGCAGACAGCCGGGGGGGGTGCAGTTCTTC.

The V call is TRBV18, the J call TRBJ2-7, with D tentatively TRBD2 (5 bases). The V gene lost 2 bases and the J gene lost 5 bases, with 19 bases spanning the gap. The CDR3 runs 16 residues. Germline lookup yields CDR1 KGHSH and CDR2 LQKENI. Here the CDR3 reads CASSPNPPGFYDEQYF. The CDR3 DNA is TGTGCCAGCTCACCAAACCCGCCGGGGTTTTACGACGAGCAGTACTTC. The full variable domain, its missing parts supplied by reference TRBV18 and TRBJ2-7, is NAGVMQNPRHLVRRRGQEARLRCSPMKGHSHVYWYRQLPEEGLKFMVYLQKENIIDESGMPKERFSAEFPKEGPSILRIQQVVRGDSAAYFCASSPNPPGFYDEQYFGPGTRLTVT.

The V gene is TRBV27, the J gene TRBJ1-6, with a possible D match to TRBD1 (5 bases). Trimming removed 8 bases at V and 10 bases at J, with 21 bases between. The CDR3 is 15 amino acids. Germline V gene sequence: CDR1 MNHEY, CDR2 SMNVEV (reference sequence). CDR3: CASERTTREHSPLHF. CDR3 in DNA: TGTGCCAGCGAACGGACTACCAGGGAGCACTCACCCCTCCACTTT.

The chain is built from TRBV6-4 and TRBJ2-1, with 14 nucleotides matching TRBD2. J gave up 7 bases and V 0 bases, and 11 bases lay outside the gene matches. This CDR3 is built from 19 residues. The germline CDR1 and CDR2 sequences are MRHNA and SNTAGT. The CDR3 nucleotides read TGTGCCAGCAGTGACTCGTTCCCCCCGGGACTAGCGGGAGCGAATGAGCAGTTCTTC. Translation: CASSDSFPPGLAGANEQFF.

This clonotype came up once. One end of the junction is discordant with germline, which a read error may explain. CDR3 in DNA: TGTGCCACCAATGATTTGCGCGGGAGCTCGTACAATGAGCAGTTCTTC. As protein: CATNDLRGSSYNEQFF. The chain employs TRBV24-1 and TRBJ2-1, with 7 bases that match TRBD2. The germline V gene has CDR1 KGHDR and CDR2 SFDVKD. The CDR3 consists of 16 residues.

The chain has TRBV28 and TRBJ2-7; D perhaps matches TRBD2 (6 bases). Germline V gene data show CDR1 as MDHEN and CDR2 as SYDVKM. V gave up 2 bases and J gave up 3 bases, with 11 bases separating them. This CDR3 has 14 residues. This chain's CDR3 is CASSLTASDYEQYF. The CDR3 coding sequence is TGTGCCAGCAGTTTAACGGCTAGCGACTACGAGCAGTACTTC. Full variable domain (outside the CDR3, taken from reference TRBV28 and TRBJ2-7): DVKVTQSSRYLVKRTGEKVFLECVQDMDHENMFWYRQDPGLGLRLIYFSYDVKMKEKGDIPEGYSVSREKKERFSLILESASTNQTSMYLCASSLTASDYEQYFGPGTRLTVT.

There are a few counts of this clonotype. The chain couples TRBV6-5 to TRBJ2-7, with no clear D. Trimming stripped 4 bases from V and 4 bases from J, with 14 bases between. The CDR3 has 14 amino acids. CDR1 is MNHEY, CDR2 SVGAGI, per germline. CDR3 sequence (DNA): TGTGCCAGCAGTTTAGGAATCGGGTTTTACGAGCAGTACTTC. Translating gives CASSLGIGFYEQYF.

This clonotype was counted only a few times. The chain's CDR3 is CASSPERANTGELFF. The CDR3 coding sequence is TGTGCCAGCAGCCCAGAACGGGCGAACACCGGGGAGCTGTTTTTT. This chain links TRBV4-2 with TRBJ2-2; D remains unclear. CDR3 size: 15 residues. Trimming took off 4 bases at V and 0 bases at J, with 9 bases between the two ends. The germline gives CDR1 LGHNA, CDR2 YNFKEQ.

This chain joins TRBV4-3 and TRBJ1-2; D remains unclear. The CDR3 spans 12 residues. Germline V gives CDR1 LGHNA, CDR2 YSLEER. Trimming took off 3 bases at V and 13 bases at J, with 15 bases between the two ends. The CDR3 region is CASSQGEWLLTF. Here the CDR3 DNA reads TGCGCCAGCAGCCAGGGTGAGTGGCTACTCACCTTC.

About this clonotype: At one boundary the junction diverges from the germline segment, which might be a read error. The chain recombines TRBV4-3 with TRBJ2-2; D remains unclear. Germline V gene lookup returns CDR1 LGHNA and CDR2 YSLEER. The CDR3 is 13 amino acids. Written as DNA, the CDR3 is TGCGCCAGCAGCCAAGATCTCGCGACCTCAACTCTTTTT. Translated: CASSQDLATSTLF.

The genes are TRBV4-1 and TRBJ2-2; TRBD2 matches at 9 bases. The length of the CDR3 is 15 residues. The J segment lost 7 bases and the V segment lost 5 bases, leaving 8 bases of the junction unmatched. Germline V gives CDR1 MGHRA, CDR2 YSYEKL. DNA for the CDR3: TGCGCCAGCAGCGTCGCGGGAGGGCTGGGCGGGGAGCTGTTTTTT. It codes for CASSVAGGLGGELFF.

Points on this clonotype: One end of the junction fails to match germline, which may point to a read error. The CDR3 is CASNPGANQEIQYF. The CDR3 DNA sequence: TGCGCCAGCAACCCAGGGGCTAACCAAGAGATCCAGTACTTC. The rearrangement links TRBV5-1 to TRBJ2-5, with D perhaps TRBD1 (6 bases). Germline assignment: CDR1 SGHRS and CDR2 YFSETQ. This CDR3 is built from 14 residues.

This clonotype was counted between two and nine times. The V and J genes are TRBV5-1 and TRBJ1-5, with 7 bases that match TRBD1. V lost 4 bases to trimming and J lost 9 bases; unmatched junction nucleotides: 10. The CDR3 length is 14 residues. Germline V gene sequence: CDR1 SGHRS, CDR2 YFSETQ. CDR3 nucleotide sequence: TGCGCCAGCAGCCTCAACCAGGGGGGGGGGCCCCAGCATTTT. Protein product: CASSLNQGGGPQHF.

The CDR3 nucleotides are TGCAGCGTCCGCAGGGGGCACGACACTGAAGCTTTCTTT. This sequence encodes CSVRRGHDTEAFF. The rearrangement links TRBV29-1 to TRBJ1-1, with 8 nucleotides matching TRBD1. Germline values: CDR1 SQVTM, CDR2 ANQGSEA. V trimming: 6 bases; J trimming: 3 bases; junction bases outside the gene matches: 6. CDR3 length equals 13 residues.

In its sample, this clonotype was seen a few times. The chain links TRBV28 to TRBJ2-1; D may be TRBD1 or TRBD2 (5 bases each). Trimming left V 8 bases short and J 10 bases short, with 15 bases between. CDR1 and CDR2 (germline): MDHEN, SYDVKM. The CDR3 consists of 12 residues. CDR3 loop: CASGLGAYEQFF. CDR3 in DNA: TGTGCCAGCGGACTTGGGGCATACGAGCAGTTCTTC. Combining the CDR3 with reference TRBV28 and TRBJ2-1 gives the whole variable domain DVKVTQSSRYLVKRTGEKVFLECVQDMDHENMFWYRQDPGLGLRLIYFSYDVKMKEKGDIPEGYSVSREKKERFSLILESASTNQTSMYLCASGLGAYEQFFGPGTRLTVL.

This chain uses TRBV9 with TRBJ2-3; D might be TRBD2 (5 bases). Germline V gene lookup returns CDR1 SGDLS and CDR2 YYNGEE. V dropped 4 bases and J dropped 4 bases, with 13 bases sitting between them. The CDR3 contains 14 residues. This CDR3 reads CASSPAGRSDTQYF. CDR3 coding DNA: TGTGCCAGCAGCCCCGCGGGTCGTTCAGATACGCAGTATTTT.

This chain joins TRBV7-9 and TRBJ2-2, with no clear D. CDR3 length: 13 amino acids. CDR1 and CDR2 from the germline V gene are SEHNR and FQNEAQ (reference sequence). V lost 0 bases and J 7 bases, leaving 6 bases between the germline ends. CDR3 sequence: CASSLAAGGELFF. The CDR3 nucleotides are TGTGCCAGCAGCTTAGCGGCCGGCGGGGAGCTGTTTTTT.

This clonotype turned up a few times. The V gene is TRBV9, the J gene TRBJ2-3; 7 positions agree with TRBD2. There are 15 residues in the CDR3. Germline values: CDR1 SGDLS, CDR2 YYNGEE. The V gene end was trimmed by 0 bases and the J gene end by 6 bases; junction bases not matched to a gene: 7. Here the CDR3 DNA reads TGTGCCAGCAGCGTAGCCGGAGCGGGGCGGGATACGCAGTATTTT. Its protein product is CASSVAGAGRDTQYF.

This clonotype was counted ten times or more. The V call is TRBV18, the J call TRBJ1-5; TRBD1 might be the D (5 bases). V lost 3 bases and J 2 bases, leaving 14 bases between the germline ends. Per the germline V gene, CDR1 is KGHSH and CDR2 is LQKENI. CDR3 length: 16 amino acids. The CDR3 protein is CASSPPGFGGNQPQHF. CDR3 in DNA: TGTGCCAGCTCACCCCCAGGGTTTGGGGGCAATCAGCCCCAGCATTTT.

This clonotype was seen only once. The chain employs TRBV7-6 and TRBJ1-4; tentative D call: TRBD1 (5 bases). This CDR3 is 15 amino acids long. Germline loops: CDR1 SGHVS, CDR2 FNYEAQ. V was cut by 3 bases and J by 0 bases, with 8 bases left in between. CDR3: CASSFGTATNEKLFF. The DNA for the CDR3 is TGTGCCAGCAGCTTTGGGACGGCAACTAATGAAAAACTGTTTTTT.

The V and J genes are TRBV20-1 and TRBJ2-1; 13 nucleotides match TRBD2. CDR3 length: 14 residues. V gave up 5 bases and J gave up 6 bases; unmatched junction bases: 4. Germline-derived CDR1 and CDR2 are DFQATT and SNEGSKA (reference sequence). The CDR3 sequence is CSAQTSGRGNEQFF. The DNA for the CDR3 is TGCAGTGCTCAAACTAGCGGGAGGGGCAATGAGCAGTTCTTC.

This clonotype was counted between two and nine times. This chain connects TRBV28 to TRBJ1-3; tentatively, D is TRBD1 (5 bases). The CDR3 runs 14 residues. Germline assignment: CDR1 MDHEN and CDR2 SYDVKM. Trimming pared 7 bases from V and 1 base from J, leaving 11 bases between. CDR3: CASNGPGSGNTIYF. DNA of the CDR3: TGTGCCAGCAACGGTCCAGGGTCTGGAAACACCATATATTTT.

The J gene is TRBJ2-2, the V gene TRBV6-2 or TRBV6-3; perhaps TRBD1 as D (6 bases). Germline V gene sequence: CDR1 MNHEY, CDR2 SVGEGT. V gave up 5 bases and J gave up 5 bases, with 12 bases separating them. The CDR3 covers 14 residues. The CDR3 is CASSQGHETGELFF. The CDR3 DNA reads TGTGCCAGCAGTCAGGGGCACGAGACCGGGGAGCTGTTTTTT.

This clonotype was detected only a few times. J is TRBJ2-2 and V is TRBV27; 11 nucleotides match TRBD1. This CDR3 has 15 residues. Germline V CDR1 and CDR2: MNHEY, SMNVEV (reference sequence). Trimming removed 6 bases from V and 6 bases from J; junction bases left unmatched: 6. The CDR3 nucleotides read TGTGCCAGCAGACTCCGGGACAGGGGGGCCGGGGAGCTGTTTTTT. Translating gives CASRLRDRGAGELFF.